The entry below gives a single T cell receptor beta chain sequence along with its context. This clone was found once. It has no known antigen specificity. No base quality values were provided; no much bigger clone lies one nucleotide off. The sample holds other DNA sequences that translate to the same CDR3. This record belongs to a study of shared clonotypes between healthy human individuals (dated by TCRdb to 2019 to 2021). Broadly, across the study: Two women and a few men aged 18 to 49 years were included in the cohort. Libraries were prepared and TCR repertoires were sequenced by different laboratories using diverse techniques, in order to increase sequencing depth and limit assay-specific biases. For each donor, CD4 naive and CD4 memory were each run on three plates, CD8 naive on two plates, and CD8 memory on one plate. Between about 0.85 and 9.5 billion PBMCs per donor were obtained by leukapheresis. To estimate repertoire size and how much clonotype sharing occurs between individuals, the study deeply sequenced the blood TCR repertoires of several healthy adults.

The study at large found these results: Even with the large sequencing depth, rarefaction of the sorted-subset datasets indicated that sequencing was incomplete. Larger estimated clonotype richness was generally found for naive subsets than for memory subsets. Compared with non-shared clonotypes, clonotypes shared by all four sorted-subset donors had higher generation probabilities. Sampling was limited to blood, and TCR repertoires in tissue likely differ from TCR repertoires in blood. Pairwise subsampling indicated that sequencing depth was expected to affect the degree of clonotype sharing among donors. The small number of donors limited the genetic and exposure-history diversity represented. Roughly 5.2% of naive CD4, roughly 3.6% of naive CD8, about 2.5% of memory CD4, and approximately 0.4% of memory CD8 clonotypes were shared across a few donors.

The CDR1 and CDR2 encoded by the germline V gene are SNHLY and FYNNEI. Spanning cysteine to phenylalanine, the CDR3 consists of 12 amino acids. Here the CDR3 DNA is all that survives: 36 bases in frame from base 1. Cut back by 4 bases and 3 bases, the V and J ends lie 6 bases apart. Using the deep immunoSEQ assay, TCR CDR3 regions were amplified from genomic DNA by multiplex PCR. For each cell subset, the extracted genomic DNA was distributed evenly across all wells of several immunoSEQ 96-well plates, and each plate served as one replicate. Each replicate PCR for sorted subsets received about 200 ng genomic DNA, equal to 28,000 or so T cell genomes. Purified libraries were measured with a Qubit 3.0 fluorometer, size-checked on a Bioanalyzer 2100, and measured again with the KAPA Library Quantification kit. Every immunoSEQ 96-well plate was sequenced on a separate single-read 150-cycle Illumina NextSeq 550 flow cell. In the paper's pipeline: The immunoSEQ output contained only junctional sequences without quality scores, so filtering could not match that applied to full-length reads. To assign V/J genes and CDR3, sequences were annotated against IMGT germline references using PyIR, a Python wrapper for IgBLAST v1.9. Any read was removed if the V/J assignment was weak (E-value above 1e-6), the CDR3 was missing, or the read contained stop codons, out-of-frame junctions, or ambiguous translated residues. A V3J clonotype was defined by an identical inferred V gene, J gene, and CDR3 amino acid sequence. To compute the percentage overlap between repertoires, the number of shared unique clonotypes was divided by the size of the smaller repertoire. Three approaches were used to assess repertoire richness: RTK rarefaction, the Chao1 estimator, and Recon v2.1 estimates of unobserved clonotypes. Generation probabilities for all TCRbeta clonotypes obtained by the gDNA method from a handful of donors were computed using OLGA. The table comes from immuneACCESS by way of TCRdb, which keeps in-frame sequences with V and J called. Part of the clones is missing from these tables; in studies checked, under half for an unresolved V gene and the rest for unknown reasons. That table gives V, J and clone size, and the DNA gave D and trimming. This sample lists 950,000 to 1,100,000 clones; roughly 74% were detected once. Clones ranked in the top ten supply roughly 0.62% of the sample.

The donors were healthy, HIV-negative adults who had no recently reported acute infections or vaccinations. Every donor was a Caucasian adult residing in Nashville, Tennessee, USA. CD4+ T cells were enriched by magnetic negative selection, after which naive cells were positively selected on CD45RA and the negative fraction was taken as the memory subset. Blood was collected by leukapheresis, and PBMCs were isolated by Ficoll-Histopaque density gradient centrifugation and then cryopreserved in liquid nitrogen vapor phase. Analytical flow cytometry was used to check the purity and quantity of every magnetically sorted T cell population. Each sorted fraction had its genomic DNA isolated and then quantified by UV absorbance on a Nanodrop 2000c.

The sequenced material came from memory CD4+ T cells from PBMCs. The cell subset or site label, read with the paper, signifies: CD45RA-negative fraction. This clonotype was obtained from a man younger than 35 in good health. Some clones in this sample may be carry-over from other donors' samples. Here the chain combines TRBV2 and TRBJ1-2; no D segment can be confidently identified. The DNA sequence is TGTGCCAGCAGTGCAGGAGACTATGGCTACACCTTC. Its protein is CASSAGDYGYTF.